The 25 T cell receptor beta chains below all came from one sample that was sequenced in a study of blood T cell repertoires in COVID-19. Profiled with immunoSEQ multiplex PCR; TCRdb holds only in-frame clones, not every one. The sample has tens of thousands of clones; approximately 79% are singletons. Sequenced material: peripheral blood. Every receptor here comes from a man aged 60-69 years with acute or convalescent COVID-19.

The genes are TRBV2 and TRBJ1-1; D uncertain. Germline V gene sequence: CDR1 SNHLY, CDR2 FYNNEI. This CDR3 contains 13 residues. Between the trimmed V and J ends, which lost 5 bases and 5 bases, there was a span of 12 bases. This chain's CDR3 is CASSTAARTEAFF. The CDR3 coding sequence is TGTGCCAGCAGTACGGCGGCGAGGACTGAAGCTTTCTTT.

The rearrangement links TRBV3-1 (or the pseudogene TRBV3-2) to TRBJ2-3, with TRBD2 matching over 9 bases. The CDR3 length is 15 residues. The ends lost 5 bases at V and 6 bases at J; junction bases unmatched: 9. Germline V gene lookup returns CDR1 LGHDT and CDR2 YNNKEL (reference sequence). The chain's CDR3 is CASSIRRGGRDTQYF. The CDR3 DNA reads TGTGCCAGCAGCATTCGGCGGGGGGGCCGGGATACGCAGTATTTT.

V is TRBV5-6 and J is TRBJ2-7; 11 bases are shared with TRBD1. The CDR3 spans 16 residues. Germline CDR1 reads SGHDT; CDR2 reads YYEEEE. V lost 4 bases to trimming and J lost 2 bases; unmatched junction nucleotides: 8. The chain's CDR3 is CASSESGTGGPYEQYF. As DNA, the CDR3 is TGTGCCAGCAGCGAGTCCGGGACAGGGGGACCCTACGAGCAGTACTTC.

CDR3 DNA sequence: TGCAGCGTTGAATCCCGGGGTGAAAAACTGTTTTTT. Amino acid sequence: CSVESRGEKLFF. The V call is TRBV29-1, the J call TRBJ1-4; D is uncertain. In germline, CDR1 is SQVTM, CDR2 ANQGSEA. The CDR3 contains 12 residues. V lost 2 bases and J 7 bases, leaving 8 bases between the germline ends. Based on the CDR3 plus reference TRBV29-1 and TRBJ1-4, the full variable domain is SAVISQKPSRDICQRGTSLTIQCQVDSQVTMMFWYRQQPGQSLTLIATANQGSEATYESGFVIDKFPISRPNLTFSTLTVSNMSPEDSSIYLCSVESRGEKLFFGSGTQLSVL.

The rearrangement joins TRBV27 to TRBJ1-2; TRBD1 matches 7 bases. This CDR3 is built from 16 residues. The junction had 8 bases not matched to a gene; V was cut back by 4 bases and J by 0 bases. Germline CDR1 is MNHEY and CDR2 is SMNVEV (reference sequence). CDR3 in amino acids: CASSSVRDSPNYGYTF. The CDR3 nucleotides read TGTGCCAGCAGTTCGGTCCGGGACAGCCCTAACTATGGCTACACCTTC.

This rearrangement joins TRBV5-5 to TRBJ2-7; 7 nucleotides line up with TRBD1. V gave up 2 bases and J gave up 2 bases; unmatched junction bases: 10. In germline, CDR1 is SGHKS, CDR2 YYEKEE (reference sequence). CDR3 length equals 16 residues. This CDR3 reads CASSFSPDRSTYEQYF. DNA of the CDR3: TGTGCCAGCAGCTTTTCCCCGGACAGGAGCACCTACGAGCAGTACTTC.

CDR3 in DNA: TGTGCCAGCAGCCAAGGGGTTTGGGGCGGCGGGGCCCTCTACACCTTC. It codes for CASSQGVWGGGALYTF. The chain couples TRBV4-2 to TRBJ1-2; D may be TRBD1 (5 bases). Germline V gene data show CDR1 as LGHNA and CDR2 as YNFKEQ. CDR3 length: 16 residues. Trimming removed 1 base at V and 10 bases at J, with 22 bases between.

J is TRBJ2-7 and V is TRBV7-2; 9 nucleotides agree with TRBD1. Germline V gene lookup returns CDR1 SGHTA and CDR2 FQGNSA. V gave up 4 bases and J gave up 4 bases; unmatched junction bases: 5. The CDR3 contains 14 residues. The CDR3 DNA follows: TGTGCCAGCAGCTCCGGGACAGGGTTTTACGAGCAGTACTTC. Residues: CASSSGTGFYEQYF.

The rearrangement links TRBV29-1 to TRBJ1-6, with 7 positions matching TRBD1. V was clipped by 8 bases and J by 5 bases; unmatched bases: 9. The CDR3 contains 14 residues. Germline V gene sequence: CDR1 SQVTM, CDR2 ANQGSEA. The CDR3 reads CSFRQGGDNSPLHF. CDR3 in DNA: TGCAGCTTCCGACAGGGAGGCGATAATTCACCCCTCCACTTT. Variable domain in full (rest from reference TRBV29-1 and TRBJ1-6): SAVISQKPSRDICQRGTSLTIQCQVDSQVTMMFWYRQQPGQSLTLIATANQGSEATYESGFVIDKFPISRPNLTFSTLTVSNMSPEDSSIYLCSFRQGGDNSPLHFGNGTRLTVT.

J is TRBJ1-1 and V is TRBV5-1, with D perhaps TRBD1 (5 bases). With 4 bases removed from V and 2 bases from J, the gap between germline ends came to 15 bases. In germline, CDR1 is SGHRS, CDR2 YFSETQ. The CDR3 runs 15 residues. The CDR3 protein is CASSSRQTGNTEAFF. In DNA, the CDR3 is TGCGCCAGCAGCAGTCGACAGACCGGCAACACTGAAGCTTTCTTT.

This CDR3 is CASSPTRTSGPYNEQFF. In DNA, the CDR3 is TGTGCCAGCAGCCCCACTAGGACTAGCGGGCCATACAATGAGCAGTTCTTC. V is TRBV7-3 and J is TRBJ2-1; 11 bases map to TRBD2. Per germline, CDR1 SGHTA and CDR2 FQGTGA. This CDR3 has 17 amino acids. V lost 5 bases to trimming and J lost 4 bases; unmatched junction nucleotides: 10. The variable domain in full, with the rest retrieved from reference TRBV7-3 and TRBJ2-1, is GAGVSQTPSNKVTEKGKYVELRCDPISGHTALYWYRQSLGQGPEFLIYFQGTGAADDSGLPNDRFFAVRPEGSVSTLKIQRTERGDSAVYLCASSPTRTSGPYNEQFFGPGTRLTVL.

V gene TRBV4-1 combines with J gene TRBJ2-2; possible D gene TRBD2, 5 bases. Germline lookup yields CDR1 MGHRA and CDR2 YSYEKL. Trimming cost V 4 bases and J 4 bases, with 16 bases left between them. The CDR3 sequence is 16 residues long. This CDR3 reads CASSPLYREGTGELFF. Written as DNA, the CDR3 is TGCGCCAGCAGCCCTTTGTACAGAGAGGGCACCGGGGAGCTGTTTTTT.

The chain couples TRBV3-1 (or the pseudogene TRBV3-2) to TRBJ2-3; 8 nucleotides match TRBD2. The CDR3 loop spans 14 amino acids. The germline gives CDR1 LGHDT, CDR2 YNNKEL (reference sequence). The J segment lost 6 bases and the V segment lost 3 bases, leaving 5 bases of the junction unmatched. In DNA form, the CDR3 reads TGTGCCAGCAGCCAGCGGGGGGCAGTGGATACGCAGTATTTT. Its protein is CASSQRGAVDTQYF.

This chain connects TRBV14 to TRBJ2-7; D perhaps matches TRBD1 (6 bases). The CDR3 loop spans 15 amino acids. V lost 5 bases and J 3 bases, leaving 17 bases between the germline ends. The germline gives CDR1 SGHDN, CDR2 FVKESK. The CDR3: CASSSRDILFYEQYF. CDR3 coding DNA: TGTGCCAGCAGCTCCCGGGACATCCTCTTCTACGAGCAGTACTTC.

J is TRBJ1-4 and V is TRBV15; no reliable D call. Per the germline V gene, CDR1 is LNHNV and CDR2 is YYDKDF (reference sequence). This CDR3 region has 12 residues. Trimming cost V 7 bases and J 8 bases, with 11 bases left between them. The CDR3 nucleotides are TGTGCCACCACTCAGACTAGGGAAAAACTGTTTTTT. Translated: CATTQTREKLFF.

The genes are TRBV11-2 and TRBJ2-7; D ambiguous. Per the germline V gene, CDR1 is SGHAT and CDR2 is FQNNGV. The length of the CDR3 is 11 residues. Trimming stripped 1 base from V and 6 bases from J, with 4 bases between. DNA for the CDR3: TGTGCCAGCAGCTTAGTCGGCGAGCAGTACTTC. Amino acids: CASSLVGEQYF.

This chain connects TRBV5-8 to TRBJ2-7; a weak D match, TRBD1 (5 bases). The CDR3 covers 16 residues. From germline, CDR1 is SGHTS and CDR2 YDEGEE. Trimming stripped 1 base from V and 2 bases from J, with 16 bases between. The CDR3 here is CASSLLTHRSTYEQYF. Written as DNA, the CDR3 is TGTGCCAGCAGCTTGTTAACGCACAGGAGCACCTACGAGCAGTACTTC.

The CDR3 spells CASRPAGGTDNSPLHF. In DNA form, the CDR3 reads TGTGCCAGCAGGCCAGCAGGGGGGACGGATAATTCACCCCTCCACTTT. J is TRBJ1-6 and V is TRBV7-9; 7 bases are shared with TRBD1. Germline-derived CDR1 and CDR2 are SEHNR and FQNEAQ (reference sequence). V dropped 6 bases and J dropped 5; count of bases not matched to a gene: 10. The CDR3 spans 16 residues.

Details on this clone: No DNA is shown, since the ends of the CDR3 on it are uncertain; the CDR3 is the one TCRdb lists. The V and J genes are TRBV29-1 and TRBJ2-3; no DNA check was done on the table's D call, TRBD1. Ends included, the CDR3 has 16 residues. Germline V CDR1 and CDR2: SQVTM, ANQGSEA. CDR3 sequence reads: CSVGGTGFGAGDTQYF.

V gene TRBV5-1 combines with J gene TRBJ1-2, with 7 bases fitting TRBD1. V lost 2 bases, J lost 4 bases, and 5 bases stayed unmatched. Per the germline V gene, CDR1 is SGHRS and CDR2 is YFSETQ. The CDR3 covers 14 residues. The chain's CDR3 is CASSLTGDLYGYTF. The CDR3 nucleotides are TGCGCCAGCAGCTTAACAGGGGACCTCTATGGCTACACCTTC.

This chain joins TRBV6-5 and TRBJ2-7, with 8 bases aligning to TRBD2. Germline CDR1 MNHEY, CDR2 SVGAGI. J was trimmed by 2 bases and V by 0 bases; bases with no gene match: 6. The CDR3 has 16 residues. The CDR3: CASSYSHSGGAYEQYF. For the CDR3, the DNA is TGTGCCAGCAGTTACTCCCACAGCGGGGGTGCCTACGAGCAGTACTTC.

V gene TRBV7-9 combines with J gene TRBJ1-5; 7 bases agree with TRBD1. The CDR3 totals 18 residues. Trimming at V came to 1 base and at J to 0 bases, leaving 9 bases not matched to a gene. Germline lookup yields CDR1 SEHNR and CDR2 FQNEAQ (reference sequence). The CDR3, as DNA: TGTGCCAGCAGCTTAGGACAGGGTAACTTGGGTAGCAATCAGCCCCAGCATTTT. This translates into CASSLGQGNLGSNQPQHF.

The rearrangement uses TRBV7-2 and TRBJ2-4, with no clear D. This CDR3 region has 13 residues. Germline lookup yields CDR1 SGHTA and CDR2 FQGNSA. V was pared by 1 base and J by 4 bases, with 5 bases between. The CDR3 spells CASSLGAKNIQYF. The CDR3 DNA sequence: TGTGCCAGCAGCTTAGGTGCGAAAAACATTCAGTACTTC.

This chain joins TRBV27 and TRBJ1-1; D is possibly TRBD1 (5 bases). This CDR3 is built from 13 residues. V dropped 4 bases and J dropped 4 bases, with 10 bases sitting between them. Germline V gene lookup returns CDR1 MNHEY and CDR2 SMNVEV (reference sequence). CDR3 loop: CASSSRVSTEAFF. In DNA form, the CDR3 reads TGTGCCAGCAGTTCCAGGGTAAGCACTGAAGCTTTCTTT.

This rearrangement joins TRBV6-1 to TRBJ2-7; 7 bases align to TRBD1. The V gene's germline CDR1 is MNHNS and CDR2 SASEGT. The CDR3 is made up of 14 amino acids. J lost 12 bases, V lost 0 bases, and 11 bases had no gene match. CDR3 region: CASSEATGSYGLYF. The CDR3 nucleotides read TGTGCCAGCAGTGAAGCGACAGGGTCGTACGGTTTGTACTTC.